Following are 14 T cell receptor beta chains from one sample sequenced in a study of blood T cell repertoires in COVID-19. This table comes from immunoSEQ multiplex PCR, and its TCRdb copy is limited to in-frame clones, with some not included. The repertoire holds about 210,000 clones, with around 90% as singletons. The sample comprised PBMCs or T cells enriched from blood (not recorded which). All receptors derive from a man aged 30 to 39 in a cohort exposed to, infected with or recovered from COVID-19 (not recorded which).

The V call is TRBV19, the J call TRBJ2-1; 7 nucleotides align to TRBD2. The germline gives CDR1 LNHDA, CDR2 SQIVND (reference sequence). J gave up 10 bases and V 6 bases, and 6 bases lay outside the gene matches. CDR3 length: 12 residues. The CDR3 nucleotides are TGTGCCAGTAGCCCTGGAGCGGGGGAGCAGTTCTTC. This gives the protein CASSPGAGEQFF.

The chain links TRBV6-2 or TRBV6-3 to TRBJ1-2, with no clear D. Deletions cut 6 bases from V and 6 bases from J, with 17 bases between. The CDR3 is made up of 14 amino acids. Per germline, CDR1 MNHEY and CDR2 SVGEGT. CDR3 sequence (DNA): TGTGCCAGCAGCCGCGACATCCCTACTGATGGCTACACCTTC. This codes for CASSRDIPTDGYTF.

The chain combines TRBV5-5 with TRBJ1-4, with 8 bases aligning to TRBD1. V lost 4 bases and J lost 4; bases outside the gene matches: 6. The CDR3 is made up of 15 amino acids. Looked up from germline, CDR1 is SGHKS and CDR2 is YYEKEE (reference sequence). CDR3 DNA sequence: TGTGCCAGCAGCCTCGGGACAGGCCTTAATGAAAAACTGTTTTTT. Its protein is CASSLGTGLNEKLFF.

The chain joins TRBV11-3 to TRBJ1-1; D possibly corresponds to TRBD1 (5 bases). Germline assignment: CDR1 SGHNT and CDR2 YENEEA. CDR3 length: 13 residues. V lost 5 bases and J lost 1, with 8 bases in between. Here the CDR3 DNA reads TGTGCCAGCAGCCTTCAGGGGAACACTGAAGCTTTCTTT. Its protein product is CASSLQGNTEAFF.

This rearrangement joins TRBV6-1 to TRBJ2-1; TRBD2 agrees at 9 bases. Germline CDR1 MNHNS, CDR2 SASEGT. This CDR3 spans 18 amino acids. V shed 4 bases, J shed 4 bases, and the junction held 14 bases outside the gene matches. The CDR3 DNA reads as TGTGCCAGCAGTGCTAGCGGGACTAGCACAATATTTTACAATGAGCAGTTCTTC. Amino acid sequence: CASSASGTSTIFYNEQFF.

The chain links TRBV24-1 to TRBJ1-2; possibly TRBD1 for D (6 bases). The V gene's germline CDR1 is KGHDR and CDR2 SFDVKD. There are 14 residues in the CDR3. Trimming removed 5 bases from V and 4 bases from J, with 13 bases in between. The CDR3 loop reads CATSAGEGVYGYTF. The CDR3 bases are TGTGCCACCAGTGCAGGGGAAGGGGTCTATGGCTACACCTTC.

The chain has TRBV25-1 and TRBJ2-1; D is possibly TRBD1 (6 bases). The CDR3 sequence is 15 residues long. Trimming took 3 bases from V and 7 from J, leaving 16 bases between them. The germline CDR1 and CDR2 sequences are MGHDK and SYGVNS. CDR3 DNA: TGTGCCAGCAGTGACCCCCGCCCCCAGGGGAATGAGCAGTTCTTC. The encoded protein is CASSDPRPQGNEQFF. Full variable domain (missing parts from reference TRBV25-1 and TRBJ2-1): EADIYQTPRYLVIGTGKKITLECSQTMGHDKMYWYQQDPGMELHLIHYSYGVNSTEKGDLSSESTVSRIRTEHFPLTLESARPSHTSQYLCASSDPRPQGNEQFFGPGTRLTVL.

V is TRBV5-4 and J is TRBJ2-5, with TRBD1 matching 9 bases. Trimming removed 2 bases from V and 4 bases from J; junction bases left unmatched: 9. The length of the CDR3 is 16 residues. Germline V gives CDR1 SGHNT, CDR2 YYREEE (reference sequence). The CDR3 DNA sequence: TGTGCCAGCAGCTTTGCCGGGACAGGGATGGGAGAGACCCAGTACTTC. It translates to CASSFAGTGMGETQYF. Full variable domain (rest looked up from reference TRBV5-4 and TRBJ2-5): ETGVTQSPTHLIKTRGQQVTLRCSSQSGHNTVSWYQQALGQGPQFIFQYYREEENGRGNFPPRFSGLQFPNYSSELNVNALELDDSALYLCASSFAGTGMGETQYFGPGTRLLVL.

The V and J genes are TRBV11-2 and TRBJ1-1, with 12 positions matching TRBD1. V shed 5 bases, J shed 3 bases, and the junction held 10 bases outside the gene matches. Germline lookup yields CDR1 SGHAT and CDR2 FQNNGV. This CDR3 is built from 17 residues. The DNA of the CDR3 is TGTGCCAGCAGCCCCGGGACAGGGGGCCCCCTGGACACTGAAGCTTTCTTT. It encodes CASSPGTGGPLDTEAFF.

The CDR3 loop is CASSPSGNTEAFF. CDR3 bases: TGTGCCAGCAGCCCATCGGGTAACACTGAAGCTTTCTTT. This chain uses TRBV7-3 with TRBJ1-1, with D unclear. Trimming removed 5 bases at V and 2 bases at J, with 9 bases between. The CDR3 runs 13 residues. Germline V gives CDR1 SGHTA, CDR2 FQGTGA.

This clone was found once. This chain joins TRBV28 and TRBJ2-7; TRBD1 agrees at 7 bases. The CDR3 is made up of 16 amino acids. Germline CDR1 and CDR2: MDHEN and SYDVKM. V trimming: 6 bases; J trimming: 1 base; junction bases outside the gene matches: 12. The CDR3 is CASSSSRGWASYEQYF. Here the CDR3 DNA reads TGTGCCAGCAGCTCGTCCAGGGGGTGGGCTTCCTACGAGCAGTACTTC.

The J gene is TRBJ1-4, the V gene TRBV4-1; D perhaps matches TRBD1 (6 bases). The CDR3 covers 13 residues. The V end was cut by 9 bases, the J end by 8 bases, with 16 bases between. Germline CDR1 is MGHRA and CDR2 is YSYEKL. CDR3 sequence reads: CASEGQGQEKLFF. In nucleotides, the CDR3 is TGCGCCAGTGAGGGGCAGGGGCAGGAAAAACTGTTTTTT.

This clone occurred once. This rearrangement joins TRBV18 to TRBJ2-7; D remains ambiguous. This CDR3 region has 10 residues. Germline V CDR1 and CDR2: KGHSH, LQKENI. Trimming shortened V by 9 bases and J by 5 bases, and 8 bases separated the two germline ends. CDR3: CASLPNEQYF. In DNA form, the CDR3 reads TGTGCCAGTCTACCCAACGAGCAGTACTTC.

The rearrangement links TRBV7-6 to TRBJ1-2; TRBD1 matches at 7 bases. Germline V lookup: CDR1 SGHVS, CDR2 FNYEAQ. The CDR3 has 14 amino acids. Losses at the gene ends were 4 bases for V and 3 bases for J; bases not matched to a gene: 5. CDR3 protein: CASSSYDRDYGYTF. The CDR3 DNA follows: TGTGCCAGCAGCTCCTACGACAGGGACTATGGCTACACCTTC.